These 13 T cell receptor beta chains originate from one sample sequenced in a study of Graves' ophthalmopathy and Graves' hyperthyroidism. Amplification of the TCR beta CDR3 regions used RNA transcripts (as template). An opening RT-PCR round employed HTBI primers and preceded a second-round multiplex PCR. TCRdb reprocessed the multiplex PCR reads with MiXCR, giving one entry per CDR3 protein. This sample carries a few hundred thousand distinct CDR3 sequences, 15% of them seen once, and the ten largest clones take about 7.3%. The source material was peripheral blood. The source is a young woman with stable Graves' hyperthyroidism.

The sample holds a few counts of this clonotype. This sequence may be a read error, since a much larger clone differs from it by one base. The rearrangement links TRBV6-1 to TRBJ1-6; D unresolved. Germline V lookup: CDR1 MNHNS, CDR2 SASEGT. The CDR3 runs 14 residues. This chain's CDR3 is CASGRSSYNSHLHF. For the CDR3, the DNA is TGTGCCAGCGGTAGGAGCTCCTATAATTCACACCTCCACTTT.

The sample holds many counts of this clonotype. DNA of the CDR3: TGTGCCAGCAGCCAGGGACAGGGGGCGCCGGGAAACACCATATATTTT. It translates to CASSQGQGAPGNTIYF. The chain recombines TRBV3-1 with TRBJ1-3; the match to TRBD1 covers 12 bases. Trimming cost V 3 bases and J 4 bases; bases outside gene matches: 4. Germline CDR1 LGHDT, CDR2 YNNKEL (reference sequence). CDR3 size: 16 residues. The whole variable domain, remainder taken from reference TRBV3-1 and TRBJ1-3, is DTAVSQTPKYLVTQMGNDKSIKCEQNLGHDTMYWYKQDSKKFLKIMFSYNNKELIINETVPNRFSPKSPDKAHLNLHINSLELGDSAVYFCASSQGQGAPGNTIYFGEGSWLTVV.

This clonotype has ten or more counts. The CDR3 nucleotides are TGTGCCAGCAGTGAAGCCCGGACAGGGGACGGCTACACCTTC. It specifies CASSEARTGDGYTF. This rearrangement joins TRBV6-1 to TRBJ1-2; 9 positions match TRBD1. V was pared by 0 bases and J by 8 bases, with 4 bases of the junction left unmatched. CDR1 and CDR2 (germline): MNHNS, SASEGT. The CDR3 runs to 14 residues.

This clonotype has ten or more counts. The CDR3 region is CASSLWGDSNYGYTF. Here the CDR3 DNA reads TGTGCCAGCAGCTTGTGGGGAGATTCTAACTATGGCTACACCTTC. V is TRBV11-3 and J is TRBJ1-2, with D unclear. CDR3 length: 15 amino acids. Trimming took 3 bases from V and 0 from J, leaving 11 bases between them. The germline gives CDR1 SGHNT, CDR2 YENEEA. The full variable domain, its missing parts supplied by reference TRBV11-3 and TRBJ1-2, is EAGVVQSPRYKIIEKKQPVAFWCNPISGHNTLYWYLQNLGQGPELLIRYENEEAVDDSQLPKDRFSAERLKGVDSTLKIQPAELGDSAVYLCASSLWGDSNYGYTFGSGTRLTVV.

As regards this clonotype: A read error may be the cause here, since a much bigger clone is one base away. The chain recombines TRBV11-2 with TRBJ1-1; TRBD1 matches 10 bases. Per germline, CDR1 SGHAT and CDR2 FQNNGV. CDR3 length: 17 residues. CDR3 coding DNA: TGTGCCAGCAGCTCCCGGGACAGGGGAGCCATGAACACTGAAGCTTGCTTT. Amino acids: CASSSRDRGAMNTEACF.

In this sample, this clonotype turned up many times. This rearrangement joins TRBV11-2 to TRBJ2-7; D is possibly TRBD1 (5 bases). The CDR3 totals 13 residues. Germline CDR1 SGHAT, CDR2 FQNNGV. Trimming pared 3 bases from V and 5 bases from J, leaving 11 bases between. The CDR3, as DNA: TGTGCCAGCAGCTTCCCCTCAGGGCACGAGCAGTACTTC. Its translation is CASSFPSGHEQYF.

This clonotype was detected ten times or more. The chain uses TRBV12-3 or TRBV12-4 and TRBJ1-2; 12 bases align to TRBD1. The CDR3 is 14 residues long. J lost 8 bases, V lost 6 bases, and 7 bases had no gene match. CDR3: CASRDRDRGRGYTF. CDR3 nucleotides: TGTGCCAGCAGAGACCGGGACAGGGGGCGAGGCTACACCTTC.

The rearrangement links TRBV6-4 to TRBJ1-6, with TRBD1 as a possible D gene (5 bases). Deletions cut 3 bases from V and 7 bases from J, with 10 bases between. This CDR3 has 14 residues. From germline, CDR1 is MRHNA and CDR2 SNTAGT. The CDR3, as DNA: TGTGCCAGCAGTGAACGGGACGGGAATTCACCCCTCCACTTT. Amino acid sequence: CASSERDGNSPLHF.

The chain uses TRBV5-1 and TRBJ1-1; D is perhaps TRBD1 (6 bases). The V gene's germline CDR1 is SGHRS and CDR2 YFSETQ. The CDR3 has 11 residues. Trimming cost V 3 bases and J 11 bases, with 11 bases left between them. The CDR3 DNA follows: TGCGCCAGCAGCTCGACAGGCTGGGCTTTCTTT. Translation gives CASSSTGWAFF. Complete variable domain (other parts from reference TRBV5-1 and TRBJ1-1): KAGVTQTPRYLIKTRGQQVTLSCSPISGHRSVSWYQQTPGQGLQFLFEYFSETQRNKGNFPGRFSGRQFSNSRSEMNVSTLELGDSALYLCASSSTGWAFFGQGTRLTVV.

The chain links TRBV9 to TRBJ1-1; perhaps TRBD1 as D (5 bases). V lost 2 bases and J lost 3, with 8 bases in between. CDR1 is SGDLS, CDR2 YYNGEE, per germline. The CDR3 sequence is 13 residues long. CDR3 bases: TGTGCCAGCAGCGTTCAGGGATACACTGAAGCTTTCTTT. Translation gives CASSVQGYTEAFF.

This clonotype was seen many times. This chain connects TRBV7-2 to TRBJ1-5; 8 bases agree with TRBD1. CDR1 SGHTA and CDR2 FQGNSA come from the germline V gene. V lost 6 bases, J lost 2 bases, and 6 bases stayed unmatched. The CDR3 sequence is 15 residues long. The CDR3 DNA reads TGTGCCAGCAGTTCAGGGGGCTGGGGCAATCAGCCCCAGCATTTT. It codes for CASSSGGWGNQPQHF.

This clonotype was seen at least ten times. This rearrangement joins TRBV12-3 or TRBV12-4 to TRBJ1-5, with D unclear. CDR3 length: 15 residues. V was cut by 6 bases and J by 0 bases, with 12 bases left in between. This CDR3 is CASSTTQDSNQPQHF. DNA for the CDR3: TGTGCCAGCAGCACAACCCAGGATAGCAATCAGCCCCAGCATTTT.

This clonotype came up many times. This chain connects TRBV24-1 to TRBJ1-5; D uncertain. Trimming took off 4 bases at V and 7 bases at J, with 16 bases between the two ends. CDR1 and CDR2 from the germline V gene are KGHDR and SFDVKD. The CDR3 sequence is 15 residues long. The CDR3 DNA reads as TGTGCCACCAGTGACCCGGGTGAGGATGAACAGCCCCAGCATTTT. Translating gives CATSDPGEDEQPQHF.